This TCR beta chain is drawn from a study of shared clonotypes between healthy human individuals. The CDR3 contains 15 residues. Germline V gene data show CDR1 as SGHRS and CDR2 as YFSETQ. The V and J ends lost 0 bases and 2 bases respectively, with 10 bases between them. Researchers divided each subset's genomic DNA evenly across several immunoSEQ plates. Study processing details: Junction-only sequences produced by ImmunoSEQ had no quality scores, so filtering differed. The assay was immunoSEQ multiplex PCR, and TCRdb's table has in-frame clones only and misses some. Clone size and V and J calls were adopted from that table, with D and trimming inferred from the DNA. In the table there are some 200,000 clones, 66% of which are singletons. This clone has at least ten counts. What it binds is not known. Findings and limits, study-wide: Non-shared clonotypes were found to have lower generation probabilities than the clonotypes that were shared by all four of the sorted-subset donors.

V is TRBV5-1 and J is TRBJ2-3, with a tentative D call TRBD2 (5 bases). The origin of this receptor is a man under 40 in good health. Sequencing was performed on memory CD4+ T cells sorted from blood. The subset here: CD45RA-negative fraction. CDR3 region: CASSLARGHTDTQYF. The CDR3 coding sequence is TGCGCCAGCAGCTTGGCTCGCGGGCACACAGATACGCAGTATTTT. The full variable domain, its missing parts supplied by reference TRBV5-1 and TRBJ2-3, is KAGVTQTPRYLIKTRGQQVTLSCSPISGHRSVSWYQQTPGQGLQFLFEYFSETQRNKGNFPGRFSGRQFSNSRSEMNVSTLELGDSALYLCASSLARGHTDTQYFGPGTRLTVL.